These T cell receptor beta chains were read from a single sample in a study of graft-versus-host responses after intestinal transplantation. TCRdb's table, derived via immunoSEQ multiplex PCR, lists solely in-frame clones and lacks some. The profile shows roughly 120,000 clones, 85% to 95% of them singletons. Which antigens these TCRs recognize remains unknown. The specimen was unstimulated CD8+ T cells sorted from spleen or lymph node cells, collected before intestinal transplant. The receptors here all came from a human donor who received an intestinal transplant. Both conserved end residues are part of each CDR3. Fields, in order: V gene, D gene, J gene, clone size, CDR3 protein, CDR3 DNA. A D gene is named only where the DNA matches it firmly. Some rows have no size entry. The others give once, few or many, or a class for an expanded clone.

v_call: TRBV6-1; d_call: TRBD1; j_call: TRBJ2-1; clone_size: .; cdr3_aa: CASSERTGSSYNEQFF; cdr3_nt: TGTGCCAGCAGTGAAAGGACAGGGAGCTCCTACAATGAGCAGTTCTTC
v_call: TRBV19; d_call: TRBD2; j_call: TRBJ2-7; clone_size: .; cdr3_aa: CASSIRTSGATEQYF; cdr3_nt: TGTGCCAGTAGTATTCGGACTAGCGGGGCGACCGAGCAGTACTTC
v_call: TRBV28; d_call: .; j_call: TRBJ2-4; clone_size: .; cdr3_aa: CASSLEGQGLAKNIQYF; cdr3_nt: TGTGCCAGCAGTTTAGAGGGGCAGGGACTAGCCAAAAACATTCAGTACTTC
v_call: TRBV28; d_call: .; j_call: TRBJ2-1; clone_size: .; cdr3_aa: CATLPRTSVDEQFF; cdr3_nt: TGTGCCACCCTACCTCGGACATCCGTCGATGAGCAGTTCTTC
v_call: TRBV9; d_call: .; j_call: TRBJ2-1; clone_size: .; cdr3_aa: CASTRGGGRRVNEQFF; cdr3_nt: TGTGCCAGCACCAGAGGGGGCGGGAGAAGGGTCAATGAGCAGTTCTTC
v_call: TRBV5-4; d_call: TRBD1; j_call: TRBJ1-1; clone_size: .; cdr3_aa: CAITLGGASGAFF; cdr3_nt: TGTGCCATCACACTAGGGGGCGCATCAGGCGCTTTCTTT
v_call: TRBV28; d_call: .; j_call: TRBJ2-7; clone_size: .; cdr3_aa: CASSPPPTGSSYEQYF; cdr3_nt: TGTGCCAGCAGTCCACCCCCGACGGGAAGCTCCTACGAGCAGTACTTC
v_call: TRBV28; d_call: TRBD1; j_call: TRBJ1-6; clone_size: .; cdr3_aa: CASSLHPTGDNSPLHF; cdr3_nt: TGTGCCAGCAGTTTACATCCGACAGGGGATAATTCACCCCTCCACTTT
v_call: TRBV19; d_call: .; j_call: TRBJ2-7; clone_size: .; cdr3_aa: CASSAISGSGYEQYF; cdr3_nt: TGTGCCAGTAGCGCGATCTCGGGAAGCGGCTACGAGCAGTACTTC
v_call: TRBV5-1; d_call: .; j_call: TRBJ2-1; clone_size: .; cdr3_aa: CASTIRTGLNEQFF; cdr3_nt: TGCGCCAGCACCATTCGGACTGGGCTGAATGAGCAGTTCTTC
v_call: TRBV5-1; d_call: TRBD1; j_call: TRBJ1-1; clone_size: .; cdr3_aa: CASSLVRTGGRTEAFF; cdr3_nt: TGCGCCAGCAGCTTGGTGCGGACAGGGGGCCGAACTGAAGCTTTCTTT
v_call: TRBV27; d_call: TRBD2; j_call: TRBJ2-4; clone_size: once; cdr3_aa: CAKDLAGQNIQYF; cdr3_nt: TGTGCCAAGGATCTAGCGGGTCAAAACATTCAGTACTTC